This TCR beta chain derives from a study of T-cell memory formation after mild COVID-19. TCRdb re-derived calls from the 5' RACE reads in MiXCR, one entry per CDR3 protein. The repertoire has roughly 340,000 distinct CDR3 sequences, 15% to 20% of them found once; the top ten carry around 20%. CDR1 and CDR2 (germline): SEHNR, FQNEAQ (reference sequence). CDR3 length: 13 residues. Trimming took 4 bases from V and 6 from J; bases not matched to a gene: 2. Sequencing was performed on PBMCs or a T cell subset sorted from them (not recorded which). This chain links TRBV7-9 with TRBJ2-7; TRBD1 agrees at 11 bases. The receptor's source is a man younger than 35 who had mild COVID-19 (a few samples of this study predate the infection). Cell type and time point are not known. CDR3 amino acids: CASSSGTGGEQYF. CDR3 coding DNA: TGTGCCAGCAGCTCCGGGACAGGGGGCGAGCAGTACTTC. Using reference TRBV7-9 and TRBJ2-7 for the parts outside the CDR3, the full variable domain is DTGVSQNPRHKITKRGQNVTFRCDPISEHNRLYWYRQTLGQGPEFLTYFQNEAQLEKSRLLSDRFSAERPKGSFSTLEIQRTEQGDSAMYLCASSSGTGGEQYFGPGTRLTVT.